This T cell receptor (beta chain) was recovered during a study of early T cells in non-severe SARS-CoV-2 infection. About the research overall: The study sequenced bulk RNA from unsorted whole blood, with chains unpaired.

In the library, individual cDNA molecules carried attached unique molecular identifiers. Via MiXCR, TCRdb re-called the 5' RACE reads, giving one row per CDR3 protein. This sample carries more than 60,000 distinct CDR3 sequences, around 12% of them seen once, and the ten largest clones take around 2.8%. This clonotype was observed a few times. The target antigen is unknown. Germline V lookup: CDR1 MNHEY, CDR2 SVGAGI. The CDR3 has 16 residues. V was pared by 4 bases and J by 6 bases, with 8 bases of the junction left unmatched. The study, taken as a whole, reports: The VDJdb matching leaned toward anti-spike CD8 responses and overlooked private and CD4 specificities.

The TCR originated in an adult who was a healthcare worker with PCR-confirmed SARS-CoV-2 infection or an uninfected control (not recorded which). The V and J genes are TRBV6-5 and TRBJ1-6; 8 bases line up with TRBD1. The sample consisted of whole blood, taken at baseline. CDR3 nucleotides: TGTGCCAGCAGTTGGGGCCCCGGACAGGGTAATTCACCCCTCCACTTT. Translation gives CASSWGPGQGNSPLHF.